The present entry profiles one T cell receptor (beta chain) with its context. Its antigen is as yet unknown. One junction end disagrees with the germline gene, perhaps due to a read error. Looked up from germline, CDR1 is SGHTA and CDR2 is FQGTGA. There are 13 residues in the CDR3. These data are taken from a study of shared clonotypes between healthy human individuals. Whole-study results and caveats: Read depth was anticipated to influence clonotype sharing among donors.

Running of the assay took place at deep level. DNA at around 190 ng, roughly 30,000 T cell genomes, went into sorted-subset replicate PCRs. Generated by immunoSEQ multiplex PCR, the TCRdb table keeps only in-frame clones and is missing some. Here the sample spans 2 million or so clones, around 95% being singletons. The chain carries TRBV7-3 and TRBJ2-7; possibly TRBD1 for D (5 bases). The sample comprised naive CD4+ T cells sorted from blood. Regarding subset: CD45RA+ positively selected. The sequence was obtained from a man between 18 and 29 years old in good health. The CDR3 protein is CASSLDRGQPRRF. CDR3 DNA sequence: TGTGCCAGCAGCTTAGATAGGGGTCAGCCGCGTCGCTTC.